The 25 T cell receptor beta chains in this list originate from one sample, sequenced in a study of T cells in Graves' hyperthyroidism and ophthalmopathy (dated by TCRdb to between 2018 and 2020). Library method: multiplex PCR. The instrument given in TCRdb is Illumina HiSeq 2000. The TCR beta CDR3 regions were amplified from the RNA transcripts. The first round of RT-PCR for the TCR CDR3 was performed with the HTBI primer set and the Qiagen OneStep RT-PCR kit. Clones were called with MiXCR by TCRdb after fastp trimmed the public reads at Q25, and only in-frame beta chains were retained. Each record represents a unique CDR3 protein, reported with the most common genes and DNA among its rows. The sample yields 400,000 to 550,000 distinct CDR3 sequences; around 22% were counted once. Over 9% of the sample is taken by the ten largest. The specimen was blood. The receptors come from a woman in her 30s with Graves' ophthalmopathy.

J is TRBJ2-7 and V is TRBV4-2; 11 positions agree with TRBD2. The CDR3 is 17 residues long. Losses at the gene ends were 0 bases for V and 3 bases for J; bases not matched to a gene: 7. Germline lookup yields CDR1 LGHNA and CDR2 YNFKEQ. CDR3 residues: CASSQESSGLAVYEQYF. The CDR3 coding sequence is TGTGCCAGCAGCCAAGAGAGCTCGGGACTAGCGGTCTACGAGCAGTACTTC.

J is TRBJ1-1 and V is TRBV6-1, with D possibly being TRBD1 (5 bases). Germline V lookup: CDR1 MNHNS, CDR2 SASEGT. This CDR3 is built from 14 residues. The germline V and J ends were trimmed by 5 bases and 1 base, with 11 bases remaining between them. CDR3 nucleotides: TGTGCCAGCAGTACCGCGGGGGGGAACACTGAAGCTTTCTTT. This encodes CASSTAGGNTEAFF.

This clonotype was counted ten times or more. This rearrangement joins TRBV7-8 to TRBJ2-5; a possible D gene is TRBD1 (5 bases). This CDR3 has 14 residues. Per the germline V gene, CDR1 is SGHVS and CDR2 is FQNEAQ. Trimming cost V 0 bases and J 5 bases, with 10 bases left between them. CDR3 DNA: TGTGCCAGCAGCTTAGCGGGGCTAGTGGAGACCCAGTACTTC. It specifies CASSLAGLVETQYF.

The gene calls are TRBV4-2 and TRBJ1-6, with D uncertain. The germline V gene has CDR1 LGHNA and CDR2 YNFKEQ. The CDR3 length is 15 residues. Trimming removed 0 bases at V and 10 bases at J, with 13 bases between. The CDR3 DNA reads TGTGCCAGCAGCCAAGATGGTGGGAGGTACTCACCCCTCCACTTT. As protein: CASSQDGGRYSPLHF.

This clonotype has a handful of counts. V gene TRBV5-1 combines with J gene TRBJ1-5; possible D gene TRBD1, 5 bases. Trimming removed 3 bases at V and 7 bases at J, with 14 bases between. Germline V lookup: CDR1 SGHRS, CDR2 YFSETQ. This CDR3 has 14 amino acids. In nucleotides, the CDR3 is TGCGCCAGCAGCTCATCACCGGGGGTCCAGCCCCAGCATTTT. It codes for CASSSSPGVQPQHF.

The V call is TRBV6-1, the J call TRBJ1-5, with D possibly TRBD1 on 6 matching bases. This CDR3 spans 16 amino acids. Germline V CDR1 and CDR2: MNHNS, SASEGT. Trimming left V 1 base short and J 2 bases short, with 12 bases between. The CDR3 DNA is TGTGCCAGCAGTGAAGGGCTCAGGGGAGGCAATCAGCCCCAGCATTTT. It encodes CASSEGLRGGNQPQHF.

This clonotype was observed at least ten times. The J gene is TRBJ2-1, the V gene TRBV20-1, with D perhaps matching TRBD1 (6 bases). Germline CDR1 is DFQATT and CDR2 is SNEGSKA (reference sequence). The CDR3 covers 11 residues. Trimming pared 7 bases from V and 9 bases from J, leaving 13 bases between. This chain's CDR3 is CSVMGHFEQFF. CDR3 sequence (DNA): TGCAGTGTTATGGGACATTTTGAGCAGTTCTTC.

The chain employs TRBV20-1 and TRBJ1-2; the D gene is possibly TRBD1 (5 bases). V was trimmed by 6 bases and J by 7 bases, leaving 9 bases between them. CDR1 is DFQATT and CDR2 is SNEGSKA in the germline V gene (reference sequence). The CDR3 is 10 residues long. The CDR3 is CSAAGGGYTF. Written as DNA, the CDR3 is TGCAGTGCAGCGGGGGGTGGCTACACCTTC.

The rearrangement uses TRBV15 and TRBJ2-7; TRBD1 matches at 8 bases. Trimming removed 6 bases from V and 5 bases from J; junction bases left unmatched: 6. The CDR3 is made up of 13 amino acids. The germline V gene encodes CDR1 LNHNV and CDR2 YYDKDF (reference sequence). The CDR3 DNA sequence: TGTGCCACCAGGAGGACAGGGTTGAACGAGCAGTACTTC. This gives the protein CATRRTGLNEQYF. Full variable domain (missing parts from reference TRBV15 and TRBJ2-7): DAMVIQNPRYQVTQFGKPVTLSCSQTLNHNVMYWYQQKSSQAPKLLFHYYDKDFNNEADTPDNFQSRRPNTSFCFLDIRSPGLGDTAMYLCATRRTGLNEQYFGPGTRLTVT.

This clonotype was picked up a small number of times. The rearrangement links TRBV6-5 to TRBJ1-1; no definite D call. The germline V gene encodes CDR1 MNHEY and CDR2 SVGAGI. CDR3 size: 16 residues. Trimming cost V 3 bases and J 0 bases, with 14 bases left between them. CDR3 residues: CASSYSRVNMNTEAFF. CDR3 nucleotides: TGTGCCAGCAGTTATTCAAGGGTTAACATGAACACTGAAGCTTTCTTT.

The V call is TRBV28, the J call TRBJ2-7; no clear D. V lost 6 bases and J 0 bases, leaving 12 bases between the germline ends. CDR1 is MDHEN, CDR2 SYDVKM, per germline. The CDR3 is 14 residues long. The CDR3 DNA sequence: TGTGCCAGCAGCCGACTTTCCAGCTCCTACGAGCAGTACTTC. This codes for CASSRLSSSYEQYF.

This clonotype was counted at least ten times. The chain recombines TRBV12-3 or TRBV12-4 with TRBJ2-7; 10 bases agree with TRBD1. This CDR3 is 14 amino acids long. Trimming cost V 5 bases and J 5 bases; bases outside gene matches: 6. The CDR3 coding sequence is TGTGCCAGCAGTCTACAGACAGGGGGCAACGAGCAGTACTTC. It specifies CASSLQTGGNEQYF.

This clonotype was counted many times. V gene TRBV20-1 combines with J gene TRBJ2-5, with D possibly TRBD2 on 6 matching bases. This CDR3 is built from 15 residues. CDR1 is DFQATT, CDR2 SNEGSKA, per germline (reference sequence). Trimming shortened V by 0 bases and J by 4 bases, and 15 bases separated the two germline ends. CDR3 sequence: CSARESTWRAETQYF. The CDR3 nucleotides are TGCAGTGCTAGAGAGTCGACTTGGAGGGCAGAGACCCAGTACTTC.

This clonotype was counted only a few times. One end of the junction does not line up with germline, which may come from a read error. V and J are TRBV29-1 and TRBJ1-1; D remains ambiguous. Germline V gene sequence: CDR1 SQVTM, CDR2 ANQGSEA. The CDR3 extends over 18 amino acids. CDR3 coding DNA: TGCAACGTTGTTTTAGGGAGGGATGTCTGGAGCATGAACACTGAAGCTTTCTTT. Translating gives CNVVLGRDVWSMNTEAFF.

This chain links TRBV6-1 with TRBJ1-2, with TRBD1 matching 8 bases. CDR3 length equals 14 residues. Losses at the gene ends were 8 bases for V and 5 bases for J; bases not matched to a gene: 10. Germline lookup yields CDR1 MNHNS and CDR2 SASEGT. Here the CDR3 DNA reads TGTGCCAGCCACGAATGGACAGGGAAGTATGGCTACACCTTC. It translates to CASHEWTGKYGYTF.

The rearrangement uses TRBV12-3 or TRBV12-4 and TRBJ2-5; TRBD1 matches at 7 bases. The ends lost 5 bases at V and 3 bases at J; junction bases unmatched: 15. The length of the CDR3 is 17 residues. The CDR3 bases are TGTGCCAGCAGTGGTGGGGGACAGTCCGCCGCTGAAGAGACCCAGTACTTC. It yields the protein CASSGGGQSAAEETQYF.

Remarks on this clonotype: The junction differs from germline at one of its ends, possibly a read error. The chain combines TRBV3-1 with TRBJ1-2; possibly TRBD1 for D (5 bases). Per the germline V gene, CDR1 is LGHDT and CDR2 is YNNKEL (reference sequence). The CDR3 totals 15 residues. This chain's CDR3 is CASSSLPSWGYGYSF. Here the CDR3 DNA reads TGTGCCAGCAGCTCCCTACCCTCATGGGGCTATGGCTACAGCTTC.

This clonotype was observed at least ten times. The rearrangement uses TRBV9 and TRBJ2-5; weak D call: TRBD2 (5 bases). Germline CDR1 SGDLS, CDR2 YYNGEE. The CDR3 has 15 amino acids. V lost 4 bases, J lost 5 bases, and 18 bases lay in between. DNA for the CDR3: TGTGCCAGCAGCTCCAACTCCGACCAGCGGGAGACCCAGTACTTC. Translating gives CASSSNSDQRETQYF.

The V gene is TRBV15, the J gene TRBJ1-2; no reliable D call. Trimming removed 0 bases from V and 2 bases from J, with 10 bases in between. CDR3 length equals 15 residues. Germline V gene sequence: CDR1 LNHNV, CDR2 YYDKDF (reference sequence). CDR3 DNA: TGTGCCACCAGCAGAGAAAGGAACGGGAACTATGGCTACACCTTC. Translating it yields CATSRERNGNYGYTF.

This clonotype was observed at least ten times. This chain uses TRBV29-1 with TRBJ1-2, with TRBD1 matching 7 bases. V lost 3 bases and J lost 4; bases outside the gene matches: 8. Germline assignment: CDR1 SQVTM and CDR2 ANQGSEA. The CDR3 has 14 amino acids. CDR3 sequence reads: CSVEYQGVGYGYTF. The CDR3 DNA follows: TGCAGCGTTGAGTATCAGGGGGTCGGCTATGGCTACACCTTC.

This clonotype was counted many times. The V and J genes are TRBV7-3 and TRBJ1-2, with TRBD1 identical over 7 bases. Per germline, CDR1 SGHTA and CDR2 FQGTGA. The CDR3 totals 15 residues. V gave up 3 bases and J gave up 0 bases; unmatched junction bases: 4. CDR3 coding DNA: TGTGCCAGCAGCTTGACAGGGATCGCTAACTATGGCTACACCTTC. It is translated as CASSLTGIANYGYTF. The full variable domain, completed using reference TRBV7-3 and TRBJ1-2, is GAGVSQTPSNKVTEKGKYVELRCDPISGHTALYWYRQSLGQGPEFLIYFQGTGAADDSGLPNDRFFAVRPEGSVSTLKIQRTERGDSAVYLCASSLTGIANYGYTFGSGTRLTVV.

In its sample, this clonotype was seen many times. This rearrangement joins TRBV5-4 to TRBJ1-1; D is perhaps TRBD1 (5 bases). The germline V gene encodes CDR1 SGHNT and CDR2 YYREEE (reference sequence). V lost 0 bases, J lost 3 bases, and 12 bases lay in between. There are 15 residues in the CDR3. As DNA, the CDR3 is TGTGCCAGCAGCTTGGGGCAGGGAGGGTACACTGAAGCTTTCTTT. Translating it yields CASSLGQGGYTEAFF.

This clonotype appeared a few times. V and J are TRBV15 and TRBJ1-1; D gene unclear. The V gene's germline CDR1 is LNHNV and CDR2 YYDKDF (reference sequence). The CDR3 is made up of 12 amino acids. The V and J ends lost 3 bases and 3 bases respectively, with 5 bases between them. The CDR3 reads CATSSLDTEAFF. CDR3 DNA sequence: TGTGCCACCAGCAGTTTGGACACTGAAGCTTTCTTT.

V and J are TRBV27 and TRBJ2-2; D may be TRBD1 (7 bases). Trimming pared 5 bases from V and 2 bases from J, leaving 12 bases between. The germline gives CDR1 MNHEY, CDR2 SMNVEV (reference sequence). The CDR3 runs 15 residues. Here the CDR3 DNA reads TGTGCCAGCAGTGGGGGGACAGTCAACACCGGGGAGCTGTTTTTT. It codes for CASSGGTVNTGELFF.

The V gene is TRBV20-1, the J gene TRBJ2-7, with no clear D. Trimming cost V 5 bases and J 7 bases, with 18 bases left between them. The CDR3 contains 13 residues. The germline CDR1 and CDR2 sequences are DFQATT and SNEGSKA (reference sequence). The DNA of the CDR3 is TGCAGTGCTCCCGACCCTGATTCGAGGGAGCAGTACTTC. This translates into CSAPDPDSREQYF.